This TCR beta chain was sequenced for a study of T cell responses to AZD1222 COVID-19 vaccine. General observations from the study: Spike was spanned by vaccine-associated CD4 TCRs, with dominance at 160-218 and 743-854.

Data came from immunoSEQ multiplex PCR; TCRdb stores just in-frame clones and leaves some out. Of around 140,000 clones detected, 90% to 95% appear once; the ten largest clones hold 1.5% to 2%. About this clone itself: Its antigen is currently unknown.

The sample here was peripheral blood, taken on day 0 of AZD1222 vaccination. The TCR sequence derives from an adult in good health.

The CDR3 loop is CASSPSGLAGAAGELFF. CDR3 sequence (DNA): TGTGCCAGCAGCCCCTCCGGGCTAGCGGGGGCAGCCGGGGAGCTGTTTTTT. The chain combines TRBV7-2 with TRBJ2-2; the match to TRBD2 covers 10 bases. CDR3 size: 17 residues. Trimming at V came to 5 bases and at J to 6 bases, leaving 12 bases not matched to a gene. CDR1 and CDR2 from the germline V gene are SGHTA and FQGNSA.